This TCR beta chain was identified in a study of shared clonotypes between healthy human individuals. The CDR3 spans 18 residues. CDR1 is SGHRS and CDR2 is YFSETQ in the germline V gene. The V and J ends lost 1 base and 2 bases, in that order; junction bases with no gene match: 14. The data were produced by immunoSEQ multiplex PCR, yet TCRdb's version contains in-frame clones alone and is incomplete. The table shows roughly 500,000 clones, with approximately 95% occurring only once. Sequenced material: naive CD4+ T cells sorted from blood. Noted subset: CD45RA+ positively selected. This rearrangement joins TRBV5-1 to TRBJ2-7, with 8 positions matching TRBD2. This sequence was found in a woman in her thirties in good health. CDR3 sequence: CASSLNGPGGAATYEQYF. Written as DNA, the CDR3 is TGCGCCAGCAGCTTGAACGGACCGGGAGGGGCCGCGACCTACGAGCAGTACTTC.